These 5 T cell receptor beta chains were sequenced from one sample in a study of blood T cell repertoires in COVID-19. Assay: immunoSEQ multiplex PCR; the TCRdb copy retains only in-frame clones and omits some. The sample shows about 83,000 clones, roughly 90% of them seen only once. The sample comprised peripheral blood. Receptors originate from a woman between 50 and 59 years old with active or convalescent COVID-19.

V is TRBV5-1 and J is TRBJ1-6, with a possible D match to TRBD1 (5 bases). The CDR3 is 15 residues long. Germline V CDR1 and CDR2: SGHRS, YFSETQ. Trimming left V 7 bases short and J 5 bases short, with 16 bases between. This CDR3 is CASSVSGTDNSPLHF. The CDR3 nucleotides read TGCGCCAGCTCCGTGAGCGGGACCGATAATTCACCCCTCCACTTT.

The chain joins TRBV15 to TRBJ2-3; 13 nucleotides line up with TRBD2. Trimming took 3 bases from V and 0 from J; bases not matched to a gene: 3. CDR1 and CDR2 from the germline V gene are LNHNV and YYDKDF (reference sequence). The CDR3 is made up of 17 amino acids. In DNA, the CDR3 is TGTGCCACCAGCAGCTGGACTAGCGGGGGTAGCACAGATACGCAGTATTTT. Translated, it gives CATSSWTSGGSTDTQYF.

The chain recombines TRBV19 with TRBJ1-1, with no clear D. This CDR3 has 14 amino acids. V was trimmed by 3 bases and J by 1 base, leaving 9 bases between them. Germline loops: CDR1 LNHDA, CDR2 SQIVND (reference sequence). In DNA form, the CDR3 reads TGTGCCAGTAGTATTTTGACGGGGAACACTGAAGCTTTCTTT. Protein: CASSILTGNTEAFF.

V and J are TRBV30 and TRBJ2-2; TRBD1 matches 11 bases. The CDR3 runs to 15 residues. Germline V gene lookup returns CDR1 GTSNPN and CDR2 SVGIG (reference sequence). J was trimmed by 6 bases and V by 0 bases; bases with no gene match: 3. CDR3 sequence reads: CAWSVGQGAAGELFF. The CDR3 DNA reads TGTGCCTGGAGTGTAGGACAGGGGGCTGCCGGGGAGCTGTTTTTT.

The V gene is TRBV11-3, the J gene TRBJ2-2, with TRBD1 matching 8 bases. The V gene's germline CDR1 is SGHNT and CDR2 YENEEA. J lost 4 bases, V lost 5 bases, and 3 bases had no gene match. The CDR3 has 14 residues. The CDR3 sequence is CASSTGTGTGELFF. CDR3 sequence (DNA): TGTGCCAGCAGCACCGGGACAGGCACCGGGGAGCTGTTTTTT. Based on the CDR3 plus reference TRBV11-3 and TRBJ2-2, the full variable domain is EAGVVQSPRYKIIEKKQPVAFWCNPISGHNTLYWYLQNLGQGPELLIRYENEEAVDDSQLPKDRFSAERLKGVDSTLKIQPAELGDSAVYLCASSTGTGTGELFFGEGSRLTVL.